The sequence of this TCR beta chain was determined in a study of T cells in Graves' hyperthyroidism and ophthalmopathy. Study results and caveats: Onset of ophthalmopathy came a median roughly 6 months after the model predicted it.

This clonotype has at least ten counts. The antigen remains undetermined. The V gene's germline CDR1 is DFQATT and CDR2 SNEGSKA (reference sequence). The CDR3 has 14 residues. V lost 4 bases and J lost 4, with 17 bases in between. The TCR beta CDR3 regions underwent amplification using RNA transcripts as the source. A first-round RT-PCR of the TCR CDR3 used the HTBI primer set. TCRdb used MiXCR to reprocess the multiplex PCR reads, holding one entry per CDR3 protein. The sample lists 500,000 or so distinct CDR3 sequences, 15% to 20% occurring once. The chain is built from TRBV20-1 and TRBJ2-7; weak D call: TRBD1 (6 bases). The sample consisted of blood. The sequence was obtained from a woman aged 25 to 39 with Graves' ophthalmopathy. DNA of the CDR3: TGCAGTGCTAAATCCCTTTACAGGGTTTACGAGCAGTACTTC. It translates to CSAKSLYRVYEQYF.